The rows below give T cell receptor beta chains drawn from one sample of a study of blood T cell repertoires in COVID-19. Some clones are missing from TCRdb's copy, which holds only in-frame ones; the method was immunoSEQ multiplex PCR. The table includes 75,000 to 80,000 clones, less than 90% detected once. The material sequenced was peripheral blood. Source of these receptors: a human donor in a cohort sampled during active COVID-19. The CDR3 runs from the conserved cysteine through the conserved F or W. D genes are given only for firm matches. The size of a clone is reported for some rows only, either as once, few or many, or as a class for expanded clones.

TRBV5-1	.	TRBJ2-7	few	CASSLGGANEQYF	TGCGCCAGCAGCTTAGGGGGTGCGAACGAGCAGTACTTC
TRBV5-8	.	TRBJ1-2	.	CASSYRQGRYGYTF	TGTGCCAGCAGCTATCGCCAGGGTCGCTATGGCTACACCTTC
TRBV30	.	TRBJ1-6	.	CACQPSSYNSPLHF	TGTGCCTGCCAACCCAGCTCCTATAATTCACCCCTCCACTTT
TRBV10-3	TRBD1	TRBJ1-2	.	CAIRGDSVYGYTF	TGTGCCATCAGGGGGGACAGCGTCTATGGCTACACCTTC
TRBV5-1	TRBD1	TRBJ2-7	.	CASSLGQVNSGQGWGAYYEQYF	TGCGCCAGCAGCTTGGGGCAGGTTAACAGTGGACAGGGATGGGGCGCGTACTACGAGCAGTACTTC
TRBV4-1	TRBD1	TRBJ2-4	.	CASSQGGQGLAKNIQYF	TGCGCCAGCAGCCAAGGGGGACAGGGCCTAGCCAAAAACATTCAGTACTTC
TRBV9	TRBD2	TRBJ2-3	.	CASSSYSGTTDTQYF	TGTGCCAGCAGCTCATACAGCGGGACCACAGATACGCAGTATTTT
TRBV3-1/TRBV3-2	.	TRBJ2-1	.	CASSQDPASDEQFF	TGTGCCAGCAGCCAAGATCCGGCTAGCGATGAGCAGTTCTTC
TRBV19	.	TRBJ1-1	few	CASSIDPQGWGEAFF	TGTGCCAGTAGTATAGACCCACAGGGTTGGGGTGAAGCTTTCTTT
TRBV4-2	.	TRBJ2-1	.	CASSGADLSYNEQFF	TGTGCCAGCAGTGGAGCTGATCTATCCTACAATGAGCAGTTCTTC
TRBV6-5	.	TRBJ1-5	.	CASRGAPIFNQPQHF	TGTGCCAGTCGGGGGGCGCCCATTTTTAATCAGCCCCAGCATTTT
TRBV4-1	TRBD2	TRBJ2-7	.	CASSRALAGGLWAYEQYF	TGCGCCAGCAGCCGTGCCCTAGCGGGGGGGCTCTGGGCCTACGAGCAGTACTTC
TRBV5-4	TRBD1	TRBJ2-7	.	CASSLARGHEQYF	TGTGCCAGCAGCTTGGCTAGGGGGCACGAGCAGTACTTC
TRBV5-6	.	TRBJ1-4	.	CASSQQLTGNTNEKLFF	TGTGCCAGCAGCCAACAACTCACAGGGAACACTAATGAAAAACTGTTTTTT
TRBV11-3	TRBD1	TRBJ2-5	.	CASSLYPGQRETQYF	TGTGCCAGCAGTCTCTATCCGGGACAGCGAGAGACCCAGTACTTC
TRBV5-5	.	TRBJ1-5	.	CASTSGRAGSNQPQHF	TGTGCCAGCACCTCGGGCAGGGCGGGGAGCAATCAGCCCCAGCATTTT
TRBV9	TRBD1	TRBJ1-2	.	CASSDGQGSGYTF	TGTGCCAGCAGCGATGGACAGGGGAGTGGCTACACCTTC
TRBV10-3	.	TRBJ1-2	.	CAISRANGYTF	TGTGCCATCAGCCGAGCTAATGGCTACACCTTC